This TCR beta chain originates from a study of cytomegalovirus exposure and HLA in healthy donors. Use of 60 Vbeta and 13 Jbeta primers characterized the PCR. Produced via immunoSEQ multiplex PCR; TCRdb's table is partial and in-frame only. The sample contains around 170,000 clones, about 82% of which appear only once. V lost 4 bases and J lost 5; bases outside the gene matches: 6. This CDR3 contains 15 residues. CDR1 SGHRS and CDR2 YFSETQ come from the germline V gene. With respect to this clone: Its antigen remains unknown.

Study-wide results and caveats: TCR beta sequences reportedly predicted the HLA-A and HLA-B alleles of most subjects accurately. Later genetic work tied a missense DCLRE1C variant to beta-chain V and J trimming.

Sequencing was performed on PBMCs. The V and J genes are TRBV5-1 and TRBJ2-5, with 12 positions matching TRBD1. The clonotype comes from a woman aged 25 to 45 in good health and CMV-seronegative. The chain's CDR3 is CASSKGTGGEETQYF. The CDR3 DNA sequence: TGCGCCAGCAGCAAAGGGACAGGGGGCGAGGAGACCCAGTACTTC.